The rows below give T cell receptor beta chains drawn from one sample of a study of blood T cell repertoires in COVID-19. Clones were read by immunoSEQ multiplex PCR, and TCRdb kept only the in-frame ones, dropping some. The sample includes more than 150,000 clones, about 86% of them seen just once. Sequenced sample: peripheral blood. The receptors here all came from a man aged 45-65 years with active or convalescent COVID-19. Both conserved end residues are part of each CDR3. The D gene is left open where the match is weak. Some rows have no size entry. The others give once, few or many, or a class for an expanded clone.

abundance: NA
d_gene: TRBD2
j_gene: TRBJ2-1
v_gene: TRBV5-4
CDR3aa: CASSRWTSHEQFF
CDR3nt: TGTGCCAGCAGCCGTTGGACTAGCCATGAGCAGTTCTTC

abundance: NA
d_gene: NA
j_gene: TRBJ2-1
v_gene: TRBV13
CDR3aa: CASSSRRAGGEQFF
CDR3nt: TGTGCCAGCAGCTCCCGACGAGCGGGCGGTGAGCAGTTCTTC

abundance: NA
d_gene: TRBD1
j_gene: TRBJ2-5
v_gene: TRBV24-1
CDR3aa: CATSDRGNQETQYF
CDR3nt: TGTGCCACCAGTGACAGGGGGAACCAAGAGACCCAGTACTTC

abundance: few
d_gene: NA
j_gene: TRBJ1-3
v_gene: TRBV10-3
CDR3aa: CAISESDSSTGNTIYF
CDR3nt: TGTGCCATCAGTGAGTCGGACTCTTCCACCGGTAACACCATATATTTT

abundance: few
d_gene: TRBD2
j_gene: TRBJ2-1
v_gene: TRBV29-1
CDR3aa: CSVEPAGGPGEQFF
CDR3nt: TGCAGCGTTGAACCAGCGGGGGGCCCGGGAGAGCAGTTCTTC

abundance: NA
d_gene: NA
j_gene: TRBJ1-2
v_gene: TRBV4-3
CDR3aa: CASSQEKGRYGYTF
CDR3nt: TGCGCCAGCAGCCAAGAAAAGGGGAGGTATGGCTACACCTTC

abundance: NA
d_gene: NA
j_gene: TRBJ2-1
v_gene: TRBV6-1
CDR3aa: CASSEHRTIEYNEQFF
CDR3nt: TGTGCCAGCAGTGAACATAGGACAATTGAGTACAATGAGCAGTTCTTC

abundance: NA
d_gene: TRBD2
j_gene: TRBJ2-1
v_gene: TRBV19
CDR3aa: CASTGTTYSNEQFF
CDR3nt: TGTGCCAGTACCGGGACTACCTACTCCAATGAGCAGTTCTTC

abundance: few
d_gene: NA
j_gene: TRBJ2-7
v_gene: TRBV5-4
CDR3aa: CASGVRDTSYEQYF
CDR3nt: TGTGCCAGCGGAGTACGGGACACATCCTACGAGCAGTACTTC

abundance: NA
d_gene: NA
j_gene: TRBJ1-2
v_gene: TRBV5-8
CDR3aa: CASSFRAFGYTF
CDR3nt: TGTGCCAGCAGCTTCAGGGCCTTTGGCTACACCTTC

abundance: few
d_gene: NA
j_gene: TRBJ1-5
v_gene: TRBV4-3
CDR3aa: CASSLSGTLDQPQHF
CDR3nt: TGCGCCAGCAGCCTTTCGGGGACACTTGATCAGCCCCAGCATTTT

abundance: NA
d_gene: NA
j_gene: TRBJ2-3
v_gene: TRBV5-6
CDR3aa: CASSLVGAGQGDTQYF
CDR3nt: TGTGCCAGCAGCTTGGTGGGTGCGGGGCAGGGAGATACGCAGTATTTT

abundance: NA
d_gene: TRBD2
j_gene: TRBJ2-7
v_gene: TRBV19
CDR3aa: CASSILAGGPGEQYF
CDR3nt: TGTGCCAGTAGTATTTTGGCGGGAGGGCCGGGGGAGCAGTACTTC

abundance: NA
d_gene: TRBD2
j_gene: TRBJ2-7
v_gene: TRBV4-3
CDR3aa: CASSPSETSGSSEQYF
CDR3nt: TGCGCCAGCAGCCCTAGTGAGACTAGCGGGAGTAGCGAGCAGTACTTC

abundance: NA
d_gene: NA
j_gene: TRBJ2-7
v_gene: TRBV7-3
CDR3aa: CASSKETGSYEQYF
CDR3nt: TGTGCCAGCAGCAAGGAAACAGGCTCCTACGAGCAGTACTTC

abundance: NA
d_gene: TRBD1
j_gene: TRBJ1-2
v_gene: TRBV6-2/TRBV6-3
CDR3aa: CASSWTGAGNYGYTF
CDR3nt: TGTGCCAGCAGTTGGACAGGGGCTGGGAACTATGGCTACACCTTC

abundance: NA
d_gene: TRBD1
j_gene: TRBJ2-5
v_gene: TRBV11-3
CDR3aa: CASSLGRGTGQETQYF
CDR3nt: TGTGCCAGCAGCTTAGGACGGGGGACAGGCCAAGAGACCCAGTACTTC

abundance: NA
d_gene: NA
j_gene: TRBJ2-3
v_gene: TRBV7-9
CDR3aa: CASSPSGPRVDTQYF
CDR3nt: TGTGCCAGCAGCCCAAGCGGGCCAAGAGTCGATACGCAGTATTTT

abundance: NA
d_gene: NA
j_gene: TRBJ1-6
v_gene: TRBV9
CDR3aa: CASSVGLISYNSPLHF
CDR3nt: TGTGCCAGCAGCGTAGGACTTATCTCCTATAATTCACCCCTCCACTTT

abundance: NA
d_gene: TRBD1
j_gene: TRBJ2-5
v_gene: TRBV6-2/TRBV6-3
CDR3aa: CASSPRTGGGETQYF
CDR3nt: TGTGCCAGCAGTCCGAGGACAGGGGGAGGGGAGACCCAGTACTTC

abundance: NA
d_gene: TRBD2
j_gene: TRBJ2-7
v_gene: TRBV7-2
CDR3aa: CASSSSSGRAYEQYF
CDR3nt: TGTGCCAGCAGCTCAAGTAGCGGGAGGGCCTACGAGCAGTACTTC

abundance: NA
d_gene: NA
j_gene: TRBJ1-4
v_gene: TRBV7-2
CDR3aa: CASSNRDRGNEKLFF
CDR3nt: TGTGCCAGCAGCAACAGGGATAGGGGTAATGAAAAACTGTTTTTT

abundance: NA
d_gene: TRBD1
j_gene: TRBJ1-4
v_gene: TRBV4-2
CDR3aa: CASSQETGRIGEKLFF
CDR3nt: TGTGCCAGCAGCCAAGAGACAGGGAGAATAGGTGAAAAACTGTTTTTT

abundance: NA
d_gene: NA
j_gene: TRBJ2-3
v_gene: TRBV2
CDR3aa: CASTGTLSTDTQYF
CDR3nt: TGTGCCAGCACCGGGACTCTTAGCACAGATACGCAGTATTTT

abundance: once
d_gene: NA
j_gene: TRBJ1-1
v_gene: TRBV2
CDR3aa: CASNGRTRNTEAFF
CDR3nt: TGTGCCAGTAATGGACGGACTCGGAACACTGAAGCTTTCTTT

abundance: NA
d_gene: TRBD1
j_gene: TRBJ1-3
v_gene: TRBV5-1
CDR3aa: CASSRQGDSGNTIYF
CDR3nt: TGCGCCAGCAGCCGACAGGGCGACTCTGGAAACACCATATATTTT

abundance: NA
d_gene: TRBD2
j_gene: TRBJ2-1
v_gene: TRBV11-2
CDR3aa: CASSFLSGASYNEQFF
CDR3nt: TGTGCCAGCAGCTTCCTAAGCGGGGCCTCCTACAATGAGCAGTTCTTC

abundance: NA
d_gene: TRBD1
j_gene: TRBJ1-1
v_gene: TRBV19
CDR3aa: CASSMAPGGSTEAFF
CDR3nt: TGTGCCAGTAGTATGGCGCCAGGGGGGAGCACTGAAGCTTTCTTT

abundance: NA
d_gene: TRBD1
j_gene: TRBJ1-5
v_gene: TRBV6-5
CDR3aa: CASSRGGQGGGPQHF
CDR3nt: TGTGCCAGCAGTCGAGGCGGACAGGGGGGAGGGCCCCAGCATTTT

abundance: NA
d_gene: TRBD1
j_gene: TRBJ1-1
v_gene: TRBV19
CDR3aa: CASRAGQGNTEAFF
CDR3nt: TGTGCCAGTAGGGCGGGACAGGGGAACACTGAAGCTTTCTTT

abundance: NA
d_gene: TRBD2
j_gene: TRBJ2-3
v_gene: TRBV5-6
CDR3aa: CASSSVAGELADTQYF
CDR3nt: TGTGCCAGCAGCTCCGTAGCGGGGGAGTTAGCTGATACGCAGTATTTT

abundance: NA
d_gene: TRBD1
j_gene: TRBJ1-6
v_gene: TRBV4-3
CDR3aa: CASSQELRQGIRPLHF
CDR3nt: TGCGCCAGCAGCCAAGAGCTGCGACAGGGTATTAGGCCCCTCCACTTT

abundance: NA
d_gene: NA
j_gene: TRBJ2-1
v_gene: TRBV5-4
CDR3aa: CASSLLSGVGEQFF
CDR3nt: TGTGCCAGCAGCTTGCTCTCGGGAGTAGGTGAGCAGTTCTTC

abundance: NA
d_gene: NA
j_gene: TRBJ1-3
v_gene: TRBV12-3/TRBV12-4
CDR3aa: CASQTISGNTIYF
CDR3nt: TGTGCCAGCCAGACAATCTCTGGAAACACCATATATTTT

abundance: NA
d_gene: TRBD2
j_gene: TRBJ2-2
v_gene: TRBV7-3
CDR3aa: CASSFNSGDGDLELFF
CDR3nt: TGTGCCAGCAGCTTTAATAGCGGGGATGGGGATTTGGAGCTGTTTTTT

abundance: NA
d_gene: TRBD1
j_gene: TRBJ1-2
v_gene: TRBV27
CDR3aa: CASSFSDRAAYGYTF
CDR3nt: TGTGCCAGCAGTTTTTCGGACAGGGCCGCCTATGGCTACACCTTC

abundance: NA
d_gene: NA
j_gene: TRBJ2-7
v_gene: TRBV6-5
CDR3aa: CAIHGMTAYEQYF
CDR3nt: TGTGCTATCCACGGTATGACAGCCTACGAGCAGTACTTC

abundance: NA
d_gene: TRBD1
j_gene: TRBJ1-5
v_gene: TRBV7-4
CDR3aa: CASSPPNRDRGGNQPQHF
CDR3nt: TGTGCCAGCAGCCCTCCAAACCGGGACAGGGGTGGCAATCAGCCCCAGCATTTT

abundance: NA
d_gene: NA
j_gene: TRBJ1-1
v_gene: TRBV29-1
CDR3aa: CSVAGWVTEAFF
CDR3nt: TGCAGCGTTGCAGGGTGGGTTACTGAAGCTTTCTTT

abundance: few
d_gene: NA
j_gene: TRBJ2-3
v_gene: TRBV11-3
CDR3aa: CASSLGGGGESATQYF
CDR3nt: TGTGCCAGCAGCTTAGGAGGGGGGGGCGAATCGGCTACGCAGTATTTT

abundance: NA
d_gene: NA
j_gene: TRBJ1-4
v_gene: TRBV4-1
CDR3aa: CASSQVSPTNEKLFF
CDR3nt: TGCGCCAGCAGCCAAGTCTCCCCAACTAATGAAAAACTGTTTTTT